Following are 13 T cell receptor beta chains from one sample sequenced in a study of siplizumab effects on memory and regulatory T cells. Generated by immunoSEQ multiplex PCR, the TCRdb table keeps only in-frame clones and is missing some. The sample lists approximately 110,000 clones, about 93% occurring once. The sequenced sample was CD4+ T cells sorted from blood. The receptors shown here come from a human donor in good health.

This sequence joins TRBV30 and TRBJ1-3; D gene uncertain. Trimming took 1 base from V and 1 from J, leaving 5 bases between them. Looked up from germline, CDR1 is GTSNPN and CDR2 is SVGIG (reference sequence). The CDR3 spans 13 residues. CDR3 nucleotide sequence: TGTGCCTGGAGTGGGATATCTGGAAACACCATATATTTT. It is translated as CAWSGISGNTIYF. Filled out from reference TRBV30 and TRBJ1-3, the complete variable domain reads SQTIHQWPATLVQPVGSPLSLECTVEGTSNPNLYWYRQAAGRGLQLLFYSVGIGQISSEVPQNLSASRPQDRQFILSSKKLLLSDSGFYLCAWSGISGNTIYFGEGSWLTVV.

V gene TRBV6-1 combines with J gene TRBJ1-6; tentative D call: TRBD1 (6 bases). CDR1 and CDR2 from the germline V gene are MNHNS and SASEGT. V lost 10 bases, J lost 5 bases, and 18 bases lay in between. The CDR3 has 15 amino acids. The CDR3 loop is CATSWGQLDNSPLHF. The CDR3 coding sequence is TGTGCCACCTCGTGGGGGCAGTTGGATAATTCACCCCTCCACTTT.

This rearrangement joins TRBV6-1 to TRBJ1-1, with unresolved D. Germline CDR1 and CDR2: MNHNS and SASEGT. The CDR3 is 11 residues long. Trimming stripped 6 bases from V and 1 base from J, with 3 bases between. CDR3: CASRRNTEAFF. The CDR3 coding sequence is TGTGCCAGCAGGAGGAACACTGAAGCTTTCTTT.

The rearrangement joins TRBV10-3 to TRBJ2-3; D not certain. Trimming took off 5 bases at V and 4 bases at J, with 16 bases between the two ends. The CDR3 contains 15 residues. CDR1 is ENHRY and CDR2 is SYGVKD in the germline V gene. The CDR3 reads CAISIASHRSDTQYF. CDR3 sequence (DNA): TGTGCCATCAGTATAGCTTCCCACCGGTCAGATACGCAGTATTTT.

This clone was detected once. The CDR3 sequence is CATQGGRQETQYF. CDR3 coding DNA: TGTGCCACTCAGGGAGGGAGGCAAGAGACCCAGTACTTC. V gene TRBV10-3 combines with J gene TRBJ2-5; 7 nucleotides line up with TRBD2. Germline values: CDR1 ENHRY, CDR2 SYGVKD. This CDR3 comprises 13 residues. V lost 10 bases and J lost 2; bases outside the gene matches: 7.

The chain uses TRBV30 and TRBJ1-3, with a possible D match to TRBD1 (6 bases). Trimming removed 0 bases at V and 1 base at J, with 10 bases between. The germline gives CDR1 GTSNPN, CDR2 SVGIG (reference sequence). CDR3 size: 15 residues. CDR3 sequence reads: CAWSVGTSSGNTIYF. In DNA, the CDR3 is TGTGCCTGGAGTGTCGGGACAAGTTCTGGAAACACCATATATTTT.

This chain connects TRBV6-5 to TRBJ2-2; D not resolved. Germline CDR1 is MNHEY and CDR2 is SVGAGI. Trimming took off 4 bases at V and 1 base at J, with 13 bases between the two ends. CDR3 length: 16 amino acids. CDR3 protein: CASSFLVSGNTGELFF. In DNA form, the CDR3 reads TGTGCCAGCAGTTTCCTAGTTTCGGGGAACACCGGGGAGCTGTTTTTT.

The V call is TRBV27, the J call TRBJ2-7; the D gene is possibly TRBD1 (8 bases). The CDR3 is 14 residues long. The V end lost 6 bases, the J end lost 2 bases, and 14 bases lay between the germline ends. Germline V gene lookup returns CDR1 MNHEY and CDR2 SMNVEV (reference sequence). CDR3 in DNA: TGTGCCAGCAGGAGGACAGGGACTACCTACGAGCAGTACTTC. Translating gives CASRRTGTTYEQYF.

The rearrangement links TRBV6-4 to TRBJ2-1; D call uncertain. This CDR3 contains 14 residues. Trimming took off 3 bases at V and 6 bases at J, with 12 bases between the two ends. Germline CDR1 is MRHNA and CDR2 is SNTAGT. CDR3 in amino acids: CASSDRGPANEQFF. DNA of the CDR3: TGTGCCAGCAGTGATAGAGGTCCCGCCAATGAGCAGTTCTTC.

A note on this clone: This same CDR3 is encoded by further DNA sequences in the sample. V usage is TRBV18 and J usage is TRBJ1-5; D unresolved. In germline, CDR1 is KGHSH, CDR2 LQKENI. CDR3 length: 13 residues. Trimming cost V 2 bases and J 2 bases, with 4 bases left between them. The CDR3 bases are TGTGCCAGCTCACCAGGGCGCAATCAGCCCCAGCATTTT. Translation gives CASSPGRNQPQHF.

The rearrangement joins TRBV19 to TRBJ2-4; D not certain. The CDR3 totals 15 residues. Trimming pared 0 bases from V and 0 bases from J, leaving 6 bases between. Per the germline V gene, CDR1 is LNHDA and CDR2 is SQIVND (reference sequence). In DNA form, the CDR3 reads TGTGCCAGTAGTATAGAATCTCTAGCCAAAAACATTCAGTACTTC. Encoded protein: CASSIESLAKNIQYF.

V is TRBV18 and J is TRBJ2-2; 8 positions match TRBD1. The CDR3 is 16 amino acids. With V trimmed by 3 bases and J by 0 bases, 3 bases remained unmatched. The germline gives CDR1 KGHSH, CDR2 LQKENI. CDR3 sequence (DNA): TGTGCCAGCTCACCTTCGGACAGGGCGAACACCGGGGAGCTGTTTTTT. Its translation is CASSPSDRANTGELFF. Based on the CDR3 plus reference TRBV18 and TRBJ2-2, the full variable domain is NAGVMQNPRHLVRRRGQEARLRCSPMKGHSHVYWYRQLPEEGLKFMVYLQKENIIDESGMPKERFSAEFPKEGPSILRIQQVVRGDSAAYFCASSPSDRANTGELFFGEGSRLTVL.

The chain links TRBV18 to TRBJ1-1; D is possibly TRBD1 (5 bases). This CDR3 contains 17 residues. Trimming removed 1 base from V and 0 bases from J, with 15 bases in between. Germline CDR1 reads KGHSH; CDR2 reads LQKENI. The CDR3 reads CASSPLSGGSMNTEAFF. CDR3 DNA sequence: TGTGCCAGCTCACCACTCTCCGGGGGAAGCATGAACACTGAAGCTTTCTTT.